This T cell receptor beta chain was found in a study of cytomegalovirus exposure and HLA in healthy donors. 60 Vbeta and 13 Jbeta primers were used in PCR. This table comes from immunoSEQ multiplex PCR, and its TCRdb copy is limited to in-frame clones, with some not included. The data show over 150,000 clones, around 68% seen once. This clone was found a few times. Trimming removed 7 bases from V and 5 bases from J; junction bases left unmatched: 7. Germline V gives CDR1 SQVTM, CDR2 ANQGSEA. This CDR3 spans 13 amino acids. Source material: PBMCs. The rearrangement joins TRBV29-1 to TRBJ1-5, with TRBD1 matching over 8 bases. The TCR sequence derives from a woman between 35 and 50 years old in good health and CMV-seropositive. CDR3 amino acids: CSAQTGDHQPQHF. CDR3 bases: TGCAGCGCCCAGACAGGGGACCATCAGCCCCAGCATTTT.